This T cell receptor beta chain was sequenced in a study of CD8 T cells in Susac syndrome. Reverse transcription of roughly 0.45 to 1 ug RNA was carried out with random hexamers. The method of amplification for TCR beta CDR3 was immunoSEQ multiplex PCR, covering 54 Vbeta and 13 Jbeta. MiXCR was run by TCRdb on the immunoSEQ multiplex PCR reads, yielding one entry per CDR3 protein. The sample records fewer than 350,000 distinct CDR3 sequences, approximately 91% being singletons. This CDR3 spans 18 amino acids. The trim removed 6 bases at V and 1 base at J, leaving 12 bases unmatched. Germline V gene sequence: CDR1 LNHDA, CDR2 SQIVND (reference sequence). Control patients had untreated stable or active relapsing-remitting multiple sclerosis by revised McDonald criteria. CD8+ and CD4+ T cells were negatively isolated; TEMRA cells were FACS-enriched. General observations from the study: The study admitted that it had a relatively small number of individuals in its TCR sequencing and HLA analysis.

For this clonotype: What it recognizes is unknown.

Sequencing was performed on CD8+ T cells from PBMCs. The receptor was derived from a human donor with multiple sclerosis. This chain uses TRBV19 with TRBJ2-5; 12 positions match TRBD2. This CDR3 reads CASRRLAGADDFQETQYF. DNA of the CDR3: TGTGCCAGTAGGCGACTAGCGGGGGCCGACGATTTCCAAGAGACCCAGTACTTC.